This T cell receptor (beta chain) is from a study of CXCR3-negative and CXCR3-positive naive CD8 T cells. Study overall: Collectively, the libraries yielded 140 million or so TRB reads in total, at about 1.5 +/- 0.3 million per library.

CDR3 size: 12 residues. Germline V gene lookup returns CDR1 SQVTM and CDR2 ANQGSEA. Remarks on this clonotype: Its target is unknown.

5' RACE that incorporated UMI labels was used to prepare the TRB cDNA libraries. From its re-call of the 5' RACE reads, TCRdb lists each CDR3 protein once, without DNA. The sample table sets out 5,000 to 6,500 distinct CDR3 sequences. The authors gated naive CD8+ T cells as CD45RO-CCR7+CD27+CD95-. Study-wide results and caveats: For CXCR3-positive naive cells, TRB CDR3s were more hydrophobic than those of CXCR3-negative naive cells. After cryopreservation, expression of CXCR3 was partially reduced, and most assays were run with fresh PBMCs.

The specimen was naive CXCR3+ CD8+ T cells from blood. Subset here: CD45RO-CCR7+CD27+CD95- naive CD8+ T cells expressing CXCR3 (TNR3+). The chain is built from TRBV29-1 and TRBJ1-1; TCRdb reports TRBD1, a call that lacks DNA to check it against. This TCR was recovered from a human donor in good health. Some clones in this sample may be carry-over from other donors' samples. The CDR3 spells CSVVGTWPEAFF. The entire variable domain, with the rest obtained from reference TRBV29-1 and TRBJ1-1, is as follows: SAVISQKPSRDICQRGTSLTIQCQVDSQVTMMFWYRQQPGQSLTLIATANQGSEATYESGFVIDKFPISRPNLTFSTLTVSNMSPEDSSIYLCSVVGTWPEAFFGQGTRLTVV.